Presented here are 13 T cell receptor beta chains from one specimen sequenced in a study of control samples from healthy donors and cancer patients. Data came from immunoSEQ multiplex PCR; TCRdb stores just in-frame clones and leaves some out. This table holds about 110,000 clones, less than 95% found once. The sequenced sample was blood. The receptors were gathered from a human donor in good health. The donor label of this sample is uncertain.

The chain joins TRBV30 to TRBJ2-3; 7 bases are shared with TRBD1. From germline, CDR1 is GTSNPN and CDR2 SVGIG (reference sequence). This CDR3 spans 17 amino acids. V lost 4 bases to trimming and J lost 2 bases; unmatched junction nucleotides: 15. In DNA, the CDR3 is TGTGCCTGGATCCCTAATAGGGGGAAGGGGGCCACAGATACGCAGTATTTT. Translating gives CAWIPNRGKGATDTQYF.

The genes are TRBV6-5 and TRBJ2-1; a possible D gene is TRBD2 (5 bases). V lost 0 bases and J lost 9, with 9 bases in between. The CDR3 has 13 residues. Germline-derived CDR1 and CDR2 are MNHEY and SVGAGI. CDR3 in amino acids: CASSYSQRTEQFF. In DNA, the CDR3 is TGTGCCAGCAGTTACTCCCAGCGGACTGAGCAGTTCTTC.

This chain uses TRBV4-2 with TRBJ2-7, with no clear D. The germline V gene has CDR1 LGHNA and CDR2 YNFKEQ. Trimming took 0 bases from V and 9 from J, leaving 9 bases between them. The CDR3 covers 12 residues. CDR3 region: CASSQDLEPQYF. The CDR3 DNA reads TGTGCCAGCAGCCAAGATCTTGAGCCGCAGTACTTC.

The chain uses TRBV6-5 and TRBJ1-1, with D possibly matching TRBD1 (5 bases). CDR1 MNHEY and CDR2 SVGAGI come from the germline V gene. Trimming left V 2 bases short and J 11 bases short, with 12 bases between. This CDR3 is 12 amino acids long. The CDR3 here is CASSYGSGFAFF. The CDR3, as DNA: TGTGCCAGCAGTTACGGGTCAGGGTTTGCTTTCTTT.

The chain uses TRBV3-1 (or the pseudogene TRBV3-2) and TRBJ1-6; a weak D match, TRBD1 (5 bases). Trimming took 4 bases from V and 7 from J, leaving 8 bases between them. CDR1 is LGHDT, CDR2 YNNKEL, per germline (reference sequence). CDR3 length equals 13 residues. The CDR3 sequence is CASSLGENSPLHF. The DNA for the CDR3 is TGTGCCAGCAGCCTAGGGGAGAATTCACCCCTCCACTTT.

CDR3 DNA: TGTGCCAGCAGCTTAACTAGCGGGGGATTGGATACGCAGTATTTT. Translated: CASSLTSGGLDTQYF. The gene calls are TRBV7-3 and TRBJ2-3; TRBD2 aligns across 9 bases. CDR3 length: 15 amino acids. In germline, CDR1 is SGHTA, CDR2 FQGTGA. V dropped 0 bases and J dropped 6; count of bases not matched to a gene: 4. Complete variable domain (other parts from reference TRBV7-3 and TRBJ2-3): GAGVSQTPSNKVTEKGKYVELRCDPISGHTALYWYRQSLGQGPEFLIYFQGTGAADDSGLPNDRFFAVRPEGSVSTLKIQRTERGDSAVYLCASSLTSGGLDTQYFGPGTRLTVL.

The chain couples TRBV12-5 to TRBJ2-1; TRBD2 matches 12 bases. The J segment lost 6 bases and the V segment lost 2 bases, leaving 11 bases of the junction unmatched. This CDR3 is built from 18 residues. CDR1 is LGHNT, CDR2 FRNRAP, per germline. The CDR3 loop reads CASGLPQNRLAGANEQFF. CDR3 coding DNA: TGTGCTAGTGGTTTGCCCCAGAACCGACTAGCGGGGGCCAATGAGCAGTTCTTC.

The chain recombines TRBV12-3 or TRBV12-4 with TRBJ1-2, with D perhaps matching TRBD1 (5 bases). This CDR3 region has 13 residues. V was trimmed by 4 bases and J by 4 bases, leaving 10 bases between them. The CDR3 nucleotides read TGTGCCAGCAGTTCTGGAGGGACCTATGGCTACACCTTC. Its protein is CASSSGGTYGYTF.

J is TRBJ1-6 and V is TRBV10-3, with a weak D call TRBD1 (6 bases). This CDR3 is 15 amino acids long. The ends were cut back, 2 bases at V and 7 bases at J, with 12 bases in the middle. CDR1 is ENHRY, CDR2 SYGVKD, per germline. CDR3 DNA sequence: TGTGCCATCAGTGAGACAGGGCCGAGAAATTCACCCCTCCACTTT. It yields the protein CAISETGPRNSPLHF.

The chain is built from TRBV19 and TRBJ1-5, with D possibly being TRBD1 (6 bases). Per the germline V gene, CDR1 is LNHDA and CDR2 is SQIVND (reference sequence). V lost 7 bases and J lost 4, with 14 bases in between. CDR3 length: 14 residues. The CDR3, as DNA: TGTGCCAGTATGGGGGGCAGGGATAATCAGCCCCAGCATTTT. Translated: CASMGGRDNQPQHF.

The table lists this clone with a count of one. This chain uses TRBV18 with TRBJ1-4; D gene uncertain. CDR1 is KGHSH, CDR2 LQKENI, per germline. V gave up 8 bases and J gave up 8 bases, with 21 bases separating them. CDR3 length: 15 residues. The CDR3 DNA sequence: TGTGCCAGCGGAACGGGTTTCCTTGCCGGAGAAAAACTGTTTTTT. Translated, it gives CASGTGFLAGEKLFF. The variable domain in full, with the rest retrieved from reference TRBV18 and TRBJ1-4, is NAGVMQNPRHLVRRRGQEARLRCSPMKGHSHVYWYRQLPEEGLKFMVYLQKENIIDESGMPKERFSAEFPKEGPSILRIQQVVRGDSAAYFCASGTGFLAGEKLFFGSGTQLSVL.

The chain joins TRBV6-6 to TRBJ1-2; D gene ambiguous. The CDR3 length is 18 residues. In germline, CDR1 is MNHNY, CDR2 SVGAGI (reference sequence). Trimming removed 5 bases at V and 4 bases at J, with 26 bases between. CDR3 nucleotide sequence: TGTGCCAGCAGTCCCGCCCCATACTTACAGAGGGCTTCCTATGGCTACACCTTC. Amino acids: CASSPAPYLQRASYGYTF.

A single count supports this clone. The gene calls are TRBV24-1 and TRBJ2-1; D unresolved. This CDR3 is 11 amino acids long. CDR1 is KGHDR, CDR2 SFDVKD, per germline. V was shortened by 0 bases and J by 9 bases, with 2 bases between the two germline ends. The CDR3 reads CATSDLVEQFF. CDR3 DNA: TGTGCCACCAGTGATTTGGTTGAGCAGTTCTTC.